Listed here is a single T cell receptor beta chain. Its antigen is unknown. The second PCR ran roughly 6 to 11 cycles with a sample-barcoded 5' primer and J-beta primers. Every single cDNA molecule received a tag from a template-switch adaptor with 12 random nucleotides. TCRdb analysed the 5' RACE reads with MiXCR anew, one entry per CDR3 protein. The table has approximately 1,100,000 distinct CDR3 sequences, 35% to 55% seen once. This CDR3 comprises 13 residues. Germline lookup yields CDR1 GTSNPN and CDR2 SVGIG (reference sequence). The V end lost 7 bases, the J end lost 4 bases, and 16 bases lay between the germline ends. These data are taken from a study of blood T cells in healthy people across ages. Each donor was a healthy Caucasian individual from Russia, aged 6 to 90. Study results and limitations: From one million sequenced T cells, diversity estimates were lower bounds. Measured against age, TCR beta diversity per million T cells decreased in a roughly linear manner.

The receptor was isolated from a woman aged 60-75 years in good health. Sequencing was performed on blood. The chain employs TRBV30 and TRBJ1-2; tentative D call: TRBD1 (5 bases). The CDR3 DNA follows: TGTGCCTTGGGAGGGCGTCAGGGCTATGGCTACACCTTC. This codes for CALGGRQGYGYTF.